This paragraph reports one T cell receptor (beta chain). The data were taken from a study of shared clonotypes between healthy human individuals. This table comes from immunoSEQ multiplex PCR, and its TCRdb copy is limited to in-frame clones, with some not included. Seen here are some 2,400,000 clones, 90% to 97% observed once, and the top ten hold 0.1% to 0.15%. The CDR3 is 15 residues long. The germline V gene encodes CDR1 SGHTA and CDR2 FQGNSA. Trimming cost V 2 bases and J 2 bases, with 11 bases left between them. The chain is built from TRBV7-2 and TRBJ2-3; D is perhaps TRBD2 (6 bases). The sequenced sample consisted of naive CD4+ T cells sorted from blood. The subset here: CD45RA+ positively selected. This sequence originates from a man between 18 and 35 years old in good health. The CDR3 DNA is TGTGCCAGCAGCTTATTGGGGGGAGTCACAGATACGCAGTATTTT. The encoded protein is CASSLLGGVTDTQYF.